This T cell receptor (beta chain) derives from a study of cytomegalovirus exposure and HLA in healthy donors. About the study: Findings of an earlier analysis included 110 million or so unique TCR beta sequences from 170 million or so T cells. Study-wide findings and caveats: According to the study, 180 or so TCR beta chains were cytomegalovirus-associated.

With 5 bases clipped from V and 7 bases from J, the junction kept 8 bases outside the gene matches. Germline-derived CDR1 and CDR2 are MNHEY and SMNVEV (reference sequence). The CDR3 is 15 amino acids. Of note for this clone: Its antigen is not identified.

This PCR relied on a set of 60 Vbeta primers and 13 Jbeta primers. The table came from immunoSEQ multiplex PCR; TCRdb's copy has only in-frame clones and leaves some out. The sample contains about 180,000 clones, about four fifths of which appear only once. Sequences were obtained from PBMCs. This TCR came from a young woman in good health and CMV-seronegative. The chain couples TRBV27 to TRBJ1-4; 9 bases line up with TRBD1. CDR3 sequence (DNA): TGTGCCAGCAGTCGCAACAGGGGGCTGGGTGAAAAACTGTTTTTT. It specifies CASSRNRGLGEKLFF.